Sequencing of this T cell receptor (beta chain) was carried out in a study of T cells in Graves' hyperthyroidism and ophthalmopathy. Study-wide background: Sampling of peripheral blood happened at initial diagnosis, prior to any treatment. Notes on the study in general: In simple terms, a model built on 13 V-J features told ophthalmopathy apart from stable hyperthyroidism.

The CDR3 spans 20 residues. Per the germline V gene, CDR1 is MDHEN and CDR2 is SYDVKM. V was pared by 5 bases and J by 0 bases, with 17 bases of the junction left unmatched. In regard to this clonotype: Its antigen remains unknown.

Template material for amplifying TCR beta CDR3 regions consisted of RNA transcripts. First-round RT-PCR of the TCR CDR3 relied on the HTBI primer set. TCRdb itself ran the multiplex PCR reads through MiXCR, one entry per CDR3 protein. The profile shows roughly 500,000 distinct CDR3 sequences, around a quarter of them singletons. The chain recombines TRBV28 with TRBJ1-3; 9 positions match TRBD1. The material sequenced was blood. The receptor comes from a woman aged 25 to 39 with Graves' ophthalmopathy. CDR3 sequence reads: CASSQPPGTGSSYSGNTIYF. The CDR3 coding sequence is TGTGCCAGCAGTCAACCCCCCGGGACAGGGTCCTCTTACTCTGGAAACACCATATATTTT. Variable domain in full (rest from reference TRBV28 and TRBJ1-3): DVKVTQSSRYLVKRTGEKVFLECVQDMDHENMFWYRQDPGLGLRLIYFSYDVKMKEKGDIPEGYSVSREKKERFSLILESASTNQTSMYLCASSQPPGTGSSYSGNTIYFGEGSWLTVV.